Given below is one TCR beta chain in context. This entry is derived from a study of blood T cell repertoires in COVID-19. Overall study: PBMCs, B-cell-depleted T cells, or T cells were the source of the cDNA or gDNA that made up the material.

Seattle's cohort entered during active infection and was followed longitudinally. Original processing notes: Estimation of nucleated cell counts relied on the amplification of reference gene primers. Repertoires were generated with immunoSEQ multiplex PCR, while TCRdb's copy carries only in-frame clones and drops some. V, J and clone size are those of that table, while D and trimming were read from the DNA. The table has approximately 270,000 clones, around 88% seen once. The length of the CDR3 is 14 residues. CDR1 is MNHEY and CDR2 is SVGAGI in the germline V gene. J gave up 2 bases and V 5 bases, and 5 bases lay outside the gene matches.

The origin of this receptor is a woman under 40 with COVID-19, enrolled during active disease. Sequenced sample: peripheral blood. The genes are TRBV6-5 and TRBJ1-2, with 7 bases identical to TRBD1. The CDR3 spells CASSRDSKNYGYTF. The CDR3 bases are TGTGCCAGCAGTCGGGACAGCAAAAACTATGGCTACACCTTC.